The 30 T cell receptor beta chains below all came from one sample that was sequenced in a study of cytomegalovirus exposure and HLA in healthy donors. Primers: 60 Vbeta forward and 13 Jbeta reverse. Sequenced by immunoSEQ multiplex PCR; TCRdb stores in-frame clones only, minus some. The sample shows 150,000 to 200,000 clones, about 80% of them seen only once. Specimen: PBMCs. The receptors here all came from a man between 18 and 29 years old in good health and CMV-seropositive.

This clone was detected once. The chain combines TRBV13 with TRBJ2-3; tentative D call: TRBD2 (6 bases). Germline V gene data show CDR1 as PRHDT and CDR2 as FYEKMQ (reference sequence). The V end lost 5 bases, the J end lost 10 bases, and 19 bases lay between the germline ends. CDR3 size: 14 residues. CDR3 sequence: CASSPEGGRDAQYF. CDR3 bases: TGTGCCAGCAGCCCGGAGGGCGGGCGGGATGCGCAGTATTTT.

The V gene is TRBV27, the J gene TRBJ2-7; TRBD2 might be the D (6 bases). This CDR3 is built from 15 residues. Germline CDR1 and CDR2: MNHEY and SMNVEV (reference sequence). Trimming removed 5 bases at V and 4 bases at J, with 18 bases between. CDR3 sequence reads: CASSPGWGEGYEQYF. CDR3 nucleotide sequence: TGTGCCAGCAGTCCCGGTTGGGGGGAAGGTTACGAGCAGTACTTC.

The V and J genes are TRBV7-2 and TRBJ2-2; a weak D match, TRBD2 (6 bases). Trimming cost V 0 bases and J 5 bases, with 7 bases left between them. The CDR3 runs to 14 residues. In germline, CDR1 is SGHTA, CDR2 FQGNSA. The CDR3 DNA sequence: TGTGCCAGCAGCTTAGCGACTAGTACCGGGGAGCTGTTTTTT. It encodes CASSLATSTGELFF.

DNA of the CDR3: TGTGCCAGCAGCTGGTCGTCGACTAGCGGGAGTAGGGATGAGCAGTTCTTC. This gives the protein CASSWSSTSGSRDEQFF. The chain has TRBV11-2 and TRBJ2-1; 12 bases are a match to TRBD2. The CDR3 is made up of 17 amino acids. Germline loops: CDR1 SGHAT, CDR2 FQNNGV. The trim removed 4 bases at V and 8 bases at J, leaving 12 bases unmatched. The full variable domain, completed using reference TRBV11-2 and TRBJ2-1, is EAGVAQSPRYKIIEKRQSVAFWCNPISGHATLYWYQQILGQGPKLLIQFQNNGVVDDSQLPKDRFSAERLKGVDSTLKIQPAKLEDSAVYLCASSWSSTSGSRDEQFFGPGTRLTVL.

The rearrangement uses TRBV5-4 and TRBJ1-1; 7 bases agree with TRBD1. The CDR3 extends over 14 amino acids. The J segment lost 9 bases and the V segment lost 3 bases, leaving 11 bases of the junction unmatched. Germline V gene lookup returns CDR1 SGHNT and CDR2 YYREEE (reference sequence). The CDR3 spells CASSSTQDRDKAFF. The DNA of the CDR3 is TGTGCCAGCAGCTCCACACAAGACAGGGACAAAGCTTTCTTT. The full variable domain, in which reference TRBV5-4 and TRBJ1-1 provide the parts outside the CDR3, is ETGVTQSPTHLIKTRGQQVTLRCSSQSGHNTVSWYQQALGQGPQFIFQYYREEENGRGNFPPRFSGLQFPNYSSELNVNALELDDSALYLCASSSTQDRDKAFFGQGTRLTVV.

The gene calls are TRBV2 and TRBJ1-2; no reliable D call. Germline lookup yields CDR1 SNHLY and CDR2 FYNNEI. CDR3 size: 16 residues. Between the trimmed V and J ends, which lost 3 bases and 2 bases, there was a span of 16 bases. CDR3 region: CASSENSRGVNYGYTF. For the CDR3, the DNA is TGTGCCAGCAGTGAGAATAGTCGAGGCGTCAACTATGGCTACACCTTC.

The CDR3 DNA reads as TGTGCCAGCAGCTATGAGGGAGGCTATGGCTACACCTTC. Translation gives CASSYEGGYGYTF. The chain recombines TRBV5-4 with TRBJ1-2, with no clear D. Trimming took off 3 bases at V and 4 bases at J, with 10 bases between the two ends. The CDR3 runs 13 residues. Looked up from germline, CDR1 is SGHNT and CDR2 is YYREEE (reference sequence).

The J gene is TRBJ2-5, the V gene TRBV6-5; 10 bases are a match to TRBD1. The germline V gene has CDR1 MNHEY and CDR2 SVGAGI. J gave up 3 bases and V 6 bases, and 4 bases lay outside the gene matches. This CDR3 comprises 14 residues. In nucleotides, the CDR3 is TGTGCCAGCAGCCTGACAGGGGGCGAAGAGACCCAGTACTTC. This translates into CASSLTGGEETQYF.

CDR3 protein: CASSLLTSGRANVLTF. In DNA form, the CDR3 reads TGTGCCAGCAGCTTACTGACGTCAGGGCGGGCCAACGTCCTGACTTTC. This chain links TRBV5-6 with TRBJ2-6, with a tentative D call TRBD1 (5 bases). This CDR3 has 16 amino acids. CDR1 is SGHDT, CDR2 YYEEEE, per germline. V lost 2 bases and J 5 bases, leaving 14 bases between the germline ends.

The rearrangement joins TRBV5-1 to TRBJ2-7, with a weak D call TRBD2 (6 bases). Germline V gives CDR1 SGHRS, CDR2 YFSETQ. Trimming shortened V by 2 bases and J by 7 bases, and 16 bases separated the two germline ends. This CDR3 has 14 residues. CDR3 sequence (DNA): TGCGCCAGCAGCTTAGGGACTGGAATTTTGGAGCAGTACTTC. This encodes CASSLGTGILEQYF.

V usage is TRBV5-1 and J usage is TRBJ2-1; TRBD2 matches 7 bases. This CDR3 is 15 amino acids long. Germline V gene lookup returns CDR1 SGHRS and CDR2 YFSETQ. Germline trimming cut 5 bases from V and 4 bases from J; bases unmatched to any gene: 9. The CDR3 DNA sequence: TGCGCCAGCAGTTACGGCGGGAGCGTATACAATGAGCAGTTCTTC. Translating gives CASSYGGSVYNEQFF.

The chain has TRBV30 and TRBJ2-3; TRBD2 is a possible D gene (5 bases). Germline CDR1 is GTSNPN and CDR2 is SVGIG (reference sequence). CDR3 length: 14 residues. V lost 0 bases and J 4 bases, leaving 11 bases between the germline ends. CDR3 DNA: TGTGCCTGGAGTGTACTAGAGTTTTCAGATACGCAGTATTTT. It codes for CAWSVLEFSDTQYF.

This chain connects TRBV28 to TRBJ2-2; 8 bases line up with TRBD1. CDR1 and CDR2 from the germline V gene are MDHEN and SYDVKM. The CDR3 runs 16 residues. The V gene end was trimmed by 2 bases and the J gene end by 1 base; junction bases not matched to a gene: 3. The CDR3 protein is CASSLRGTGNTGELFF. The CDR3 bases are TGTGCCAGCAGTTTACGGGGGACAGGGAACACCGGGGAGCTGTTTTTT.

The chain carries TRBV5-1 and TRBJ2-7; 7 bases align to TRBD2. Looked up from germline, CDR1 is SGHRS and CDR2 is YFSETQ. This CDR3 spans 13 amino acids. V gave up 4 bases and J gave up 2 bases; unmatched junction bases: 3. Written as DNA, the CDR3 is TGCGCCAGCAGCCCTGCGGGGGCCTACGAGCAGTACTTC. Protein product: CASSPAGAYEQYF.

This clone has more than one count but fewer than ten. The chain is built from TRBV2 and TRBJ2-5; TRBD1 aligns across 8 bases. The germline V gene encodes CDR1 SNHLY and CDR2 FYNNEI. V shed 5 bases and J 0 bases; nucleotides not matched to a gene: 17. This CDR3 spans 19 amino acids. The CDR3 coding sequence is TGTGCCAGCAGTCACCATTCTCTTCATCCGACAGGGGACCAAGAGACCCAGTACTTC. Amino acid sequence: CASSHHSLHPTGDQETQYF. Together with reference TRBV2 and TRBJ2-5, the CDR3 gives the full variable domain: EPEVTQTPSHQVTQMGQEVILRCVPISNHLYFYWYRQILGQKVEFLVSFYNNEISEKSEIFDDQFSVERPDGSNFTLKIRSTKLEDSAMYFCASSHHSLHPTGDQETQYFGPGTRLLVL.

The chain's CDR3 is CASSPTGGITRTGELFF. DNA of the CDR3: TGTGCCAGCAGCCCCACCGGGGGGATCACTAGGACCGGGGAGCTGTTTTTT. V usage is TRBV9 and J usage is TRBJ2-2, with 7 bases aligning to TRBD2. The CDR3 loop spans 17 amino acids. The germline V gene has CDR1 SGDLS and CDR2 YYNGEE. Trimming took 4 bases from V and 5 from J; bases not matched to a gene: 14. Full variable domain (missing parts from reference TRBV9 and TRBJ2-2): DSGVTQTPKHLITATGQRVTLRCSPRSGDLSVYWYQQSLDQGLQFLIQYYNGEERAKGNILERFSAQQFPDLHSELNLSSLELGDSALYFCASSPTGGITRTGELFFGEGSRLTVL.

The J gene is TRBJ2-5, the V gene TRBV27, with TRBD2 as a possible D gene (6 bases). V was cut by 4 bases and J by 1 base, with 16 bases left in between. Germline V gene lookup returns CDR1 MNHEY and CDR2 SMNVEV (reference sequence). CDR3 length equals 16 residues. The CDR3 DNA is TGTGCCAGCAGTTCGGTAGTGGGGGGTTTCCAAGAGACCCAGTACTTC. The encoded protein is CASSSVVGGFQETQYF.

The CDR3 coding sequence is TGTGCCAGCAGCTTATTTTCCGCGGGGGGTGAGCAGTTCTTC. Its protein is CASSLFSAGGEQFF. The chain is built from TRBV11-2 and TRBJ2-1; 8 bases align to TRBD2. There are 14 residues in the CDR3. The junction had 6 bases not matched to a gene; V was cut back by 2 bases and J by 9 bases. Germline V gene lookup returns CDR1 SGHAT and CDR2 FQNNGV.

The chain combines TRBV11-2 with TRBJ2-1; TRBD2 matches 10 bases. Germline CDR1 is SGHAT and CDR2 is FQNNGV. V shed 7 bases, J shed 2 bases, and the junction held 14 bases outside the gene matches. The CDR3 is made up of 18 amino acids. Written as DNA, the CDR3 is TGTGCCAGCACCCGTTTTCGGGGACTAGCGTACACCTACAATGAGCAGTTCTTC. This encodes CASTRFRGLAYTYNEQFF.

Details on this clone: The CDR3 does not end in the conserved phenylalanine or tryptophan, so this is likely a read error. The chain joins TRBV6-1 to TRBJ1-6, with 9 bases identical to TRBD1. The CDR3 has 15 residues. Germline CDR1 is MNHNS and CDR2 is SASEGT. With 3 bases clipped from V and 10 bases from J, the junction kept 7 bases outside the gene matches. The CDR3 reads CASSDLTGGVSPLHL. The DNA of the CDR3 is TGTGCCAGCAGTGACCTTACAGGGGGCGTCTCACCCCTCCACCTT.

The chain uses TRBV28 and TRBJ2-3; tentative D call: TRBD2 (5 bases). Trimming took off 1 base at V and 2 bases at J, with 16 bases between the two ends. CDR1 and CDR2 (germline): MDHEN, SYDVKM. This CDR3 region has 17 residues. The CDR3 DNA sequence: TGTGCCAGCAGTTTATACTCTAGCCGGATCAACACAGATACGCAGTATTTT. Translated: CASSLYSSRINTDTQYF.

V and J are TRBV10-2 and TRBJ2-3, with TRBD2 matching over 8 bases. The CDR3 spans 14 residues. V lost 10 bases to trimming and J lost 6 bases; unmatched junction nucleotides: 12. Germline V CDR1 and CDR2: WSHSY, SAAADI. The DNA for the CDR3 is TGCGCCACCGTGGGACTAGGTCTAAGGGATACGCAGTATTTT. Its protein is CATVGLGLRDTQYF.

This clone was detected once. This chain joins TRBV28 and TRBJ2-7; 7 bases line up with TRBD2. This CDR3 spans 17 amino acids. CDR1 MDHEN and CDR2 SYDVKM come from the germline V gene. With V trimmed by 3 bases and J by 2 bases, 13 bases remained unmatched. As DNA, the CDR3 is TGTGCCAGCAGTTTGGGGGGGTTTAGCAGGGTCCCCTACGAGCAGTACTTC. It is translated as CASSLGGFSRVPYEQYF.

The chain links TRBV27 to TRBJ2-5; D perhaps matches TRBD1 (5 bases). The tail of the sequence fits TRBJ2-7 better, so the J call may be wrong. CDR1 and CDR2 (germline): MNHEY, SMNVEV (reference sequence). CDR3 length: 15 residues. The CDR3 loop reads CASSLTRQNPYEQYF. CDR3 nucleotides: TGTGCCAGCAGTTTAACGAGACAGAATCCCTACGAGCAGTACTTC.

The chain couples TRBV29-1 to TRBJ1-1; TRBD1 matches 7 bases. The V gene end was trimmed by 7 bases and the J gene end by 6 bases; junction bases not matched to a gene: 8. Germline lookup yields CDR1 SQVTM and CDR2 ANQGSEA. This CDR3 is 12 amino acids long. The CDR3 DNA reads as TGCAGCGCCCACAGGGGAGATGCTGAAGCTTTCTTT. Amino acids: CSAHRGDAEAFF.

This chain joins TRBV5-4 and TRBJ2-2; 11 bases line up with TRBD2. Per germline, CDR1 SGHNT and CDR2 YYREEE (reference sequence). Trimming at V came to 6 bases and at J to 6 bases, leaving 10 bases not matched to a gene. The length of the CDR3 is 16 residues. Here the CDR3 DNA reads TGTGCCAGCACCGTCACTAGCGGGAGATCGGCCGGGGAGCTGTTTTTT. The encoded protein is CASTVTSGRSAGELFF.

CDR3 region: CASSVVGATNEKLFF. CDR3 nucleotides: TGTGCCAGCAGCGTAGTGGGGGCCACTAATGAAAAACTGTTTTTT. The genes are TRBV9 and TRBJ1-4; tentative D call: TRBD1 (6 bases). Trimming pared 0 bases from V and 2 bases from J, leaving 8 bases between. The CDR3 loop spans 15 amino acids. Germline lookup yields CDR1 SGDLS and CDR2 YYNGEE.

This clone was counted between two and nine times. The sample carries other DNA sequences with the same CDR3. The chain has TRBV10-3 and TRBJ2-7; D possibly corresponds to TRBD2 (6 bases). The V gene lost 6 bases and the J gene lost 1 base, with 10 bases spanning the gap. In germline, CDR1 is ENHRY, CDR2 SYGVKD. This CDR3 is built from 13 residues. The CDR3 loop reads CAISGTDSYEQYF. CDR3 bases: TGTGCCATCAGCGGGACTGATTCCTACGAGCAGTACTTC.

V usage is TRBV9 and J usage is TRBJ2-7; 8 positions agree with TRBD2. The ends lost 3 bases at V and 0 bases at J; junction bases unmatched: 17. Per germline, CDR1 SGDLS and CDR2 YYNGEE. The CDR3 is 19 residues long. In DNA form, the CDR3 reads TGTGCCAGCAGCGCCACCGGGACTAGTGGGGGGGGGAGCTCCTACGAGCAGTACTTC. Translation gives CASSATGTSGGGSSYEQYF. Variable domain in full (rest from reference TRBV9 and TRBJ2-7): DSGVTQTPKHLITATGQRVTLRCSPRSGDLSVYWYQQSLDQGLQFLIQYYNGEERAKGNILERFSAQQFPDLHSELNLSSLELGDSALYFCASSATGTSGGGSSYEQYFGPGTRLTVT.

The rearrangement joins TRBV15 to TRBJ1-5; D not resolved. Germline lookup yields CDR1 LNHNV and CDR2 YYDKDF (reference sequence). CDR3 length equals 15 residues. Trimming took off 0 bases at V and 0 bases at J, with 6 bases between the two ends. This CDR3 is CATSREQTSNQPQHF. CDR3 nucleotide sequence: TGTGCCACCAGCAGAGAACAGACTAGCAATCAGCCCCAGCATTTT.